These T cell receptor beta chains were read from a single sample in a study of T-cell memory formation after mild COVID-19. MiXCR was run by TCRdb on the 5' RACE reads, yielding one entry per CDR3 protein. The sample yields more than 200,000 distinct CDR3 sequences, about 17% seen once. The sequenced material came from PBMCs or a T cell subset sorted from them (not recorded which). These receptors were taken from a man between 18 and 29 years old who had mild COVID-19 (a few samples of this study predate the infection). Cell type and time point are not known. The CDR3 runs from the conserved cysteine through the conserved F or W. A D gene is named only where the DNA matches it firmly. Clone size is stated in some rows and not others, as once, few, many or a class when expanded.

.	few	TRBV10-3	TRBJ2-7	TGTGCCATCAGTGAGCGGGCACAGAAAACCTACGAGCAGTACTTC	CAISERAQKTYEQYF
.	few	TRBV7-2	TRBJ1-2	TGTGCCAGCAGCTTATTGGATAGCGGGGGCTTTTATGGCTACACCTTC	CASSLLDSGGFYGYTF
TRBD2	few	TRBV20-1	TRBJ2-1	TGCAGTGCTAGAGACCAAGCGGGGTTGTACAATGAGCAGTTCTTC	CSARDQAGLYNEQFF
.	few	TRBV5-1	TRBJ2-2	TGCGCCAGCAGCTTGGTTATTACGGCCGGGGAGCTGTTTTTT	CASSLVITAGELFF
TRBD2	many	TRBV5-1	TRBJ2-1	TGCGCCACCGCAATTGAACTGTATAGCGGGAATGAGCAGTTCTTC	CATAIELYSGNEQFF
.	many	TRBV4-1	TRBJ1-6	TGCGCCAGCAGCCAATTAGGACCCCTCCACTTT	CASSQLGPLHF
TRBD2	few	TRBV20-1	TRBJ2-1	TGCAGTGCTCCCGGTACTAGCGGGGGGACTTACAATGAGCAGTTCTTC	CSAPGTSGGTYNEQFF
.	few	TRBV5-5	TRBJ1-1	TGTGCCAGCAGCATAGGCCGGTCGGACACTGAAGCTTTCTTT	CASSIGRSDTEAFF
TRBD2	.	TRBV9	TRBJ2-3	TGTGCCAGCAGCACCCGGACTAGCGGCTCAGATACGCAGTATTTT	CASSTRTSGSDTQYF
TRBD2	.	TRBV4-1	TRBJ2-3	TGCGCCAGCAGCCAAGATAGGGAGCGGGGGTACACAGATACGCAGTATTTT	CASSQDRERGYTDTQYF
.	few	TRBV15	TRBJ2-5	TGTGCCACCAGCAGGGGACTGAGTCAAGAGACCCAGTACTTC	CATSRGLSQETQYF
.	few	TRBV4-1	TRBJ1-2	TGCGCCAGCAGTCACCTGCCGGACGGGTACTATGGCTACACCTTC	CASSHLPDGYYGYTF
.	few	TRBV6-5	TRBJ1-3	TGTGCCAGCAGTAATGGAAACACCATATATTTT	CASSNGNTIYF
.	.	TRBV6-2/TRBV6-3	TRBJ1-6	TGTGCCAGCGCCTCCGGGTATGGGAGCTCCTATAATTCACCCCTCCACTTT	CASASGYGSSYNSPLHF
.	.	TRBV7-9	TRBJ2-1	TGTGCCAGCAGCTTAGGGTTGGTGGCAGGGGTAACCTACAATGAGCAGTTCTTC	CASSLGLVAGVTYNEQFF
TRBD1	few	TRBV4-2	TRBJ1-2	TGTGCCAGCAGCCAAAGAGGGCAGGGGGACTATGGCTACACCTTC	CASSQRGQGDYGYTF
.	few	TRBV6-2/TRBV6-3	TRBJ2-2	TGTGCCAGCAGTTACTCCCAATACACCGGGGAGCTGTTTTTT	CASSYSQYTGELFF
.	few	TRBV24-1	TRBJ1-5	TGTGCCACCAGTGGTAGGGGTTGGGGTCAGCCCCAGCATTTT	CATSGRGWGQPQHF
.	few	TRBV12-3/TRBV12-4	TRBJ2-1	TGTGCCAGCAGATCAGGGAGGAATGAGCAGTTCTTC	CASRSGRNEQFF
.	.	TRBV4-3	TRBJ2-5	TGCGCCAGCAGCCAAGTCGGGCGGGGTGGCGGGGTAGAGACCCAGTACTTC	CASSQVGRGGGVETQYF
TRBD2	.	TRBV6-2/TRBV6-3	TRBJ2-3	TGTGCCAGCGAAGACGGCGGGGGGGAGGATACGCAGTATTTT	CASEDGGGEDTQYF
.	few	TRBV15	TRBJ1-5	TGTGCCACCAGCAGAGTGTATTTAGGGGCCAGCAATCAGCCCCAGCATTTT	CATSRVYLGASNQPQHF
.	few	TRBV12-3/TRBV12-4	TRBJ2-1	TGTGCCAGCATCTACGGGGGTATCAATGAGCAGTTCTTC	CASIYGGINEQFF
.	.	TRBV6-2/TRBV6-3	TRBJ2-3	TGTGCCAGCAGTTATGGACGGACGCCGAGCACAGATACGCAGTATTTT	CASSYGRTPSTDTQYF
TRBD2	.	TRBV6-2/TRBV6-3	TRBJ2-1	TGTGCCAGCAGTCGGCCGGGACTAGCGGGGGCTGAGCAGTTCTTC	CASSRPGLAGAEQFF
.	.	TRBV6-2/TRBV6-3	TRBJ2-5	TGTGCCAGCAGTTATGGGGGCAGAAAGACCCAGTACTTC	CASSYGGRKTQYF
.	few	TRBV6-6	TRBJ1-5	TGTGCCAGCATTCGGGACGCAGGGAGCAATCAGCCCCAGCATTTT	CASIRDAGSNQPQHF
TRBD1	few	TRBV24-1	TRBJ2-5	TGTGCCACCAGCCCATCGGGACAGGGGACCGGAGAGACCCAGTACTTC	CATSPSGQGTGETQYF
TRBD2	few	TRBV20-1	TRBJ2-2	TGCAGTGCTCGGAGCGGGGGGATCACCGGGGAGCTGTTTTTT	CSARSGGITGELFF
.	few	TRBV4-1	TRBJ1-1	TGCGCCAGCAGCCAAGATCGATGGACTGGCGCTTTCTTT	CASSQDRWTGAFF
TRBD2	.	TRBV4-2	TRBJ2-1	TGTGCCAGCAGCCCCGTGTTAGCGGGCAATGAGCAGTTCTTC	CASSPVLAGNEQFF
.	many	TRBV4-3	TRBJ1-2	TGCGCCAGCAGCCAAGAGGGCAGGGGATACAATGGCTACACCTTC	CASSQEGRGYNGYTF
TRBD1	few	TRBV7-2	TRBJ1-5	TGTGCCAGCAGCCCACCACAGGGGGCAGGTCAGCCCCAGCATTTT	CASSPPQGAGQPQHF
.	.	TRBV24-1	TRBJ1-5	TGTGCCACCAGTCAAACAGGCAATCAGCCCCAGCATTTT	CATSQTGNQPQHF
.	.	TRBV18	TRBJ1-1	TGTGCCAGCTCACCACCATCGGTGGGCATTCCGAACACTGAAGCTTTCTTT	CASSPPSVGIPNTEAFF
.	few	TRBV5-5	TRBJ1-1	TGTGCCAGCAGCTTGCAGGGGCCGTCTGTTGAAGCTTTCTTT	CASSLQGPSVEAFF
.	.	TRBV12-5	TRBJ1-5	TGTGCTAGTGGTTACAGGTTAGGAAATCAGCCCCAGCATTTT	CASGYRLGNQPQHF
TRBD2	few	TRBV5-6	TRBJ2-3	TGTGCCAGCAGCTCGTGGTCCCGGCGGGGGGGACTGTATACGCAGTATTTT	CASSSWSRRGGLYTQYF
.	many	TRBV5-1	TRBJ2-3	TGTGCCAGCAGCTTAGCGCCGGGGACGGATACGCAGTATTTT	CASSLAPGTDTQYF
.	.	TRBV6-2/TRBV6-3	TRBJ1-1	TGTGCCAGCTCCGGGACATTTAACACTGAAGCTTTCTTT	CASSGTFNTEAFF
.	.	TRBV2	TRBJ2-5	TGTGCCAGCAGTGTTCGAGAGGCGGAGACCCAGTACTTC	CASSVREAETQYF
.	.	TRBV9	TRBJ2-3	TGTGCCAGCAGCGTCGGAGGTTTCGGCACAGATACGCAGTATTTT	CASSVGGFGTDTQYF
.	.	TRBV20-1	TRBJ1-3	TGCAGTGCTAGAGAAGGTGTTGGAAACACCATATATTTT	CSAREGVGNTIYF
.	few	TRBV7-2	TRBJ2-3	TGTGCCAGCAGCCCCCATCGGGATACGCAGTATTTT	CASSPHRDTQYF
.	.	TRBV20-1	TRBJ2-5	TGCAGCGTACCTGAGCGGGTCTTGGGAGAGACCCAGTACTTC	CSVPERVLGETQYF
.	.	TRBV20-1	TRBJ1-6	TGCAGTGCCGTCAATAGGGGTTCACCCCTCCACTTT	CSAVNRGSPLHF
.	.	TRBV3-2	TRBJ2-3	TGTGCCAGCAGTCCACACTGTTATACAGGGGCTTTCACAGATACGCAGTATTTT	CASSPHCYTGAFTDTQYF
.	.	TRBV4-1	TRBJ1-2	TGCGCCAGCAGCCAAGGTTCTTTGGGGAACTATGGCTACACCTTC	CASSQGSLGNYGYTF
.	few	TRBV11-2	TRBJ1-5	TGTGCCAGCAGCTTAAGATCTGGCAATCAGCCCCAGCATTTT	CASSLRSGNQPQHF
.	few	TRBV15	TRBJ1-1	TGTGCCACCAGCGGGAGAAACACTGAAGCTTTCTTT	CATSGRNTEAFF
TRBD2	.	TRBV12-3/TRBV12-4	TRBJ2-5	TGTGCAAGCAGCGGGGCAACACCGGCGGAGACCCAGTACTTC	CASSGATPAETQYF
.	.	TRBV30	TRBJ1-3	TGTGCCTGGAGTGTAGTGCGGACCACCATATATTTT	CAWSVVRTTIYF
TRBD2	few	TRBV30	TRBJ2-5	TGTGCCTGGACTAGCGGGGTCGGAGAGACCCAGTACTTC	CAWTSGVGETQYF
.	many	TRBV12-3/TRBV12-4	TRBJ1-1	TGTGCCAGCAGTTTAGCGCTTTGGAACACTGAAGCTTTCTTT	CASSLALWNTEAFF
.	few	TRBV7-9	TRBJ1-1	TGTGCCAGCAGCTTTTCGGAAGACACTGAAGCTTTCTTT	CASSFSEDTEAFF
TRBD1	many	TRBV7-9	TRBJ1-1	TGTGCCAGCAGCCCGGACAGGGACGCTTTCTTT	CASSPDRDAFF